This TCR beta chain was recovered during a study of cytomegalovirus exposure and HLA in healthy donors. Turning to the study itself: Samples from HLA-typed donors yielded some 85 million unique TCRs in an early data release.

On this clone itself: Its antigen is undetermined.

This CDR3 has 15 amino acids. Per germline, CDR1 SGHNT and CDR2 YYREEE (reference sequence). Trimming took 2 bases from V and 3 from J, leaving 11 bases between them. Findings and limits, study-wide: The study recorded 160 or so TCR beta chains that were cytomegalovirus-associated. Several top significant clusters appeared, in a later analysis, to be linked to common viral pathogens. The majority of CMV-associated TCR beta chains were reported as apparently HLA-restricted in a later analysis.

PCR primers comprised 60 Vbeta and 13 Jbeta primers. The protocol was immunoSEQ multiplex PCR, while the TCRdb copy is restricted to in-frame clones and leaves out a portion. The table records under 170,000 clones, about three fifths of them present only once. The sample consisted of PBMCs. The V call is TRBV5-4, the J call TRBJ2-2; D possibly corresponds to TRBD1 (5 bases). The TCR comes from a woman in her sixties or seventies in good health and CMV-seropositive. As DNA, the CDR3 is TGTGCCAGCAGCTTACGCCTAGGGGACACCGGGGAGCTGTTTTTT. Its translation: CASSLRLGDTGELFF.